This paragraph covers one T cell receptor beta chain sequence. CDR3 length: 14 residues. Trimming removed 4 bases from V and 2 bases from J; junction bases left unmatched: 4. Germline CDR1 and CDR2: SGHRS and YFSETQ. The data were taken from a study of cytomegalovirus exposure and HLA in healthy donors. Primers included in the PCR were 60 Vbeta and 13 Jbeta primers. TCRdb's table, derived via immunoSEQ multiplex PCR, lists solely in-frame clones and lacks some. The table includes around 100,000 clones, about four fifths detected once. The chain carries TRBV5-1 and TRBJ1-1; 8 nucleotides line up with TRBD1. This clonotype was sampled from a man under 40 in good health and CMV-seronegative. The source material was PBMCs. The CDR3 sequence is CASSKDRANTEAFF. DNA of the CDR3: TGCGCCAGCAGCAAGGACAGGGCCAACACTGAAGCTTTCTTT.